Below are 15 T cell receptor beta chains sequenced from a single sample in a study of blood T cell repertoires in COVID-19. Here immunoSEQ multiplex PCR was the method, and the copy in TCRdb shows in-frame clones only, minus some. The table shows some 300,000 clones, with 88% occurring only once. Sequenced: peripheral blood. Source of these receptors: a woman in her 30s who had recovered from COVID-19.

This clone appeared a few times. V and J are TRBV6-5 and TRBJ2-1, with no clear D. CDR1 and CDR2 from the germline V gene are MNHEY and SVGAGI. V lost 6 bases and J 4 bases, leaving 4 bases between the germline ends. CDR3 length equals 11 residues. This chain's CDR3 is CASSLYNEQFF. Written as DNA, the CDR3 is TGTGCCAGCAGCCTATACAATGAGCAGTTCTTC.

The genes are TRBV7-2 and TRBJ1-2; 9 bases agree with TRBD1. V trimming: 1 base; J trimming: 9 bases; junction bases outside the gene matches: 6. CDR1 is SGHTA and CDR2 is FQGNSA in the germline V gene. This CDR3 has 14 residues. Here the CDR3 DNA reads TGTGCCAGCAGCTTAGACCGGACAGGGGCAAGCTACACCTTC. Translated: CASSLDRTGASYTF.

This clone was counted a few times. The chain is built from TRBV4-1 and TRBJ2-1; D gene ambiguous. Germline loops: CDR1 MGHRA, CDR2 YSYEKL. Trimming took 1 base from V and 1 from J, leaving 11 bases between them. CDR3 size: 16 residues. The CDR3 DNA follows: TGCGCCAGCAGCCAAGTCGACTTGCTTTCCTACAATGAGCAGTTCTTC. Translation: CASSQVDLLSYNEQFF.

This rearrangement joins TRBV3-1 (or the pseudogene TRBV3-2) to TRBJ1-2; D remains ambiguous. Between the trimmed V and J ends, which lost 0 bases and 4 bases, there was a span of 12 bases. The CDR3 is 15 amino acids. The germline V gene encodes CDR1 LGHDT and CDR2 YNNKEL (reference sequence). The CDR3: CASSQDWRQVYGYTF. CDR3 bases: TGTGCCAGCAGCCAAGATTGGAGGCAGGTCTATGGCTACACCTTC.

This clone was counted between two and nine times. The chain joins TRBV6-2 or TRBV6-3 to TRBJ2-3, with D tentatively TRBD2 (5 bases). Trimming removed 1 base at V and 4 bases at J, with 9 bases between. Germline-derived CDR1 and CDR2 are MNHEY and SVGEGT. This CDR3 has 14 residues. In DNA form, the CDR3 reads TGTGCCAGCAGTTACTTCGGGGAAGCAGATACGCAGTATTTT. As protein: CASSYFGEADTQYF.

This clone was observed a handful of times. Here the CDR3 DNA reads TGTGCCAGCAGCTCGAGGTACACAGATACGCAGTATTTT. This encodes CASSSRYTDTQYF. J is TRBJ2-3 and V is TRBV5-4; no firm D call. The CDR3 is made up of 13 amino acids. V was cut by 3 bases and J by 2 bases, with 7 bases left in between. Germline V gene sequence: CDR1 SGHNT, CDR2 YYREEE (reference sequence).

This chain joins TRBV6-5 and TRBJ1-1, with D hard to call. The V end lost 8 bases, the J end lost 1 base, and 8 bases lay between the germline ends. The germline V gene encodes CDR1 MNHEY and CDR2 SVGAGI. CDR3 length equals 12 residues. CDR3 loop: CASLTSNTEAFF. The CDR3 bases are TGTGCCAGCTTGACATCGAACACTGAAGCTTTCTTT.

V and J are TRBV3-1 (or the pseudogene TRBV3-2) and TRBJ1-1; 8 bases map to TRBD1. There are 16 residues in the CDR3. Trimming removed 0 bases from V and 4 bases from J; junction bases left unmatched: 7. From germline, CDR1 is LGHDT and CDR2 YNNKEL (reference sequence). In DNA form, the CDR3 reads TGTGCCAGCAGCCAAGATTGGTGGACAGGGAGCACTGAAGCTTTCTTT. Translated: CASSQDWWTGSTEAFF.

This rearrangement joins TRBV19 to TRBJ1-6, with D possibly matching TRBD1 (5 bases). The CDR3 has 15 residues. The V and J ends lost 5 bases and 8 bases respectively, with 16 bases between them. CDR1 LNHDA and CDR2 SQIVND come from the germline V gene (reference sequence). The CDR3 bases are TGTGCCAGTAGTCGAAGCCAGGGAACGGATTCACCCCTCCACTTT. It yields the protein CASSRSQGTDSPLHF.

This sequence joins TRBV11-2 and TRBJ2-7; 9 nucleotides align to TRBD1. V lost 0 bases, J lost 6 bases, and 6 bases stayed unmatched. The CDR3 contains 15 residues. Germline V gene data show CDR1 as SGHAT and CDR2 as FQNNGV. Written as DNA, the CDR3 is TGTGCCAGCAGCTTAGAGGGACAGGGCCTGGGCGAGCAGTACTTC. Translating it yields CASSLEGQGLGEQYF.

This chain joins TRBV28 and TRBJ2-1; D call uncertain. The CDR3 spans 14 residues. Deletions cut 2 bases from V and 2 bases from J, with 7 bases between. Germline V gene lookup returns CDR1 MDHEN and CDR2 SYDVKM. CDR3 nucleotides: TGTGCCAGCAGTTTAGACGGAGCCTACAATGAGCAGTTCTTC. Its protein product is CASSLDGAYNEQFF.

V usage is TRBV28 and J usage is TRBJ2-1; 9 bases line up with TRBD1. The CDR3 runs to 16 residues. Germline V gives CDR1 MDHEN, CDR2 SYDVKM. J lost 9 bases, V lost 7 bases, and 16 bases had no gene match. The chain's CDR3 is CASTGIGTGLSGEQFF. The CDR3, as DNA: TGTGCCAGCACCGGAATTGGGACAGGGTTATCCGGTGAGCAGTTCTTC.

The chain carries TRBV4-3 and TRBJ1-4; D is possibly TRBD1 (6 bases). Per germline, CDR1 LGHNA and CDR2 YSLEER. Trimming left V 4 bases short and J 0 bases short, with 12 bases between. This CDR3 is 16 amino acids long. CDR3 bases: TGCGCCAGCAGCCCCTCCTGGACAGCAACTAATGAAAAACTGTTTTTT. This sequence encodes CASSPSWTATNEKLFF.

The chain carries TRBV12-3 or TRBV12-4 and TRBJ1-1; the D gene is possibly TRBD1 (6 bases). This CDR3 contains 13 residues. Trimming took 6 bases from V and 8 from J, leaving 16 bases between them. As DNA, the CDR3 is TGTGCCAGCAGCACCACAGGGATAACGGAAGCTTTCTTT. Its protein product is CASSTTGITEAFF.

The chain uses TRBV5-1 and TRBJ2-1; D possibly corresponds to TRBD1 (6 bases). The V gene's germline CDR1 is SGHRS and CDR2 YFSETQ. Trimming cost V 4 bases and J 10 bases, with 18 bases left between them. The CDR3 contains 14 residues. CDR3 nucleotide sequence: TGCGCCAGCAGCCCGGAGACAGGCGCCGGAGAGCAGTTCTTC. Its translation is CASSPETGAGEQFF.